The next 18 T cell receptor beta chains were all read from a single sample in a study of shared clonotypes between healthy human individuals (dated by TCRdb to the early 2020s). The library relied on the immunoSEQ multiplex PCR assay. Held by TCRdb, this immuneACCESS table contains in-frame sequences only and omits some clones. Under half of the omission traces to an unresolved V gene where checked; the cause of the rest is unknown. Present in this sample are 2 million to 2.5 million clones, 90% to 95% of which were seen just once. Approximately 0.35% of the sample goes to the ten largest clones. Sequencing was performed on naive CD4+ T cells from PBMCs. This specimen's cell subset or site label, per the study, means: CD45RA+ positively selected. These receptors were collected from a man aged 18 to 35 in good health. Some clones in this sample may be carry-over from other donors' samples.

The V call is TRBV5-4, the J call TRBJ2-7; D might be TRBD2 (5 bases). Trimming took off 4 bases at V and 9 bases at J, with 23 bases between the two ends. In germline, CDR1 is SGHNT, CDR2 YYREEE (reference sequence). The CDR3 length is 15 residues. CDR3 region: CASSPATSINGRQYF. DNA of the CDR3: TGTGCCAGCAGCCCGGCCACTAGTATCAACGGGCGGCAGTACTTC.

This clone has just one count. The chain combines TRBV7-2 with TRBJ2-7, with a possible D match to TRBD1 (5 bases). Germline assignment: CDR1 SGHTA and CDR2 FQGNSA. V was shortened by 1 base and J by 2 bases, with 12 bases between the two germline ends. The CDR3 consists of 15 residues. CDR3 in amino acids: CASSLEGSTAYEQYF. The CDR3 region has the DNA TGTGCCAGCAGCTTAGAGGGGTCCACAGCCTACGAGCAGTACTTC. Complete variable domain (other parts from reference TRBV7-2 and TRBJ2-7): GAGVSQSPSNKVTEKGKDVELRCDPISGHTALYWYRQSLGQGLEFLIYFQGNSAPDKSGLPSDRFSAERTGGSVSTLTIQRTQQEDSAVYLCASSLEGSTAYEQYFGPGTRLTVT.

The chain couples TRBV25-1 to TRBJ2-7; D possibly corresponds to TRBD1 (5 bases). CDR3 length: 15 amino acids. Trimming took 1 base from V and 0 from J, leaving 10 bases between them. Germline CDR1 is MGHDK and CDR2 is SYGVNS. The CDR3 spells CASSELETASYEQYF. CDR3 in DNA: TGTGCCAGCAGTGAATTAGAGACAGCCTCCTACGAGCAGTACTTC.

This clone has just one count. This chain links TRBV4-2 with TRBJ2-7; D call uncertain. The CDR3 spans 14 residues. The germline V and J ends were trimmed by 1 base and 2 bases, with 9 bases remaining between them. Germline lookup yields CDR1 LGHNA and CDR2 YNFKEQ. The CDR3 bases are TGTGCCAGCAGCCAAGGACCTTCCCCCTACGAGCAGTACTTC. It specifies CASSQGPSPYEQYF.

This chain uses TRBV4-2 with TRBJ2-1; D may correspond to TRBD1 or TRBD2 (5 bases each). Germline loops: CDR1 LGHNA, CDR2 YNFKEQ. With 3 bases removed from V and 0 bases from J, the gap between germline ends came to 12 bases. The CDR3 consists of 16 residues. The DNA for the CDR3 is TGTGCCAGCAGCCATCGGGGCGATACCTCCTACAATGAGCAGTTCTTC. Protein: CASSHRGDTSYNEQFF.

For this clone: Other DNA variants within this sample encode the same CDR3. V is TRBV5-1 and J is TRBJ2-1; TRBD2 matches 12 bases. The CDR3 is made up of 15 amino acids. In germline, CDR1 is SGHRS, CDR2 YFSETQ. Trimming cost V 4 bases and J 8 bases; bases outside gene matches: 7. The CDR3 sequence is CASSQGTSGLDEQFF. CDR3 DNA: TGCGCCAGCAGCCAGGGGACTAGCGGGTTGGATGAGCAGTTCTTC.

This chain connects TRBV7-8 to TRBJ2-3; 9 bases are shared with TRBD1. CDR1 and CDR2 (germline): SGHVS, FQNEAQ. The CDR3 contains 16 residues. With 5 bases clipped from V and 0 bases from J, the junction kept 6 bases outside the gene matches. The CDR3, as DNA: TGTGCCAGCAGCCCAAGGGACAGGGCAAGCACAGATACGCAGTATTTT. Its protein is CASSPRDRASTDTQYF.

This clone came up once. The chain employs TRBV6-1 and TRBJ1-5, with D unresolved. This CDR3 spans 12 amino acids. CDR1 is MNHNS and CDR2 is SASEGT in the germline V gene. The V gene lost 7 bases and the J gene lost 0 bases, with 4 bases spanning the gap. Here the CDR3 reads CASNRSNQPQHF. CDR3 DNA: TGTGCCAGCAATCGTAGCAATCAGCCCCAGCATTTT.

This chain links TRBV29-1 with TRBJ2-3; D remains unclear. The CDR3 runs 12 residues. V was pared by 4 bases and J by 6 bases, with 11 bases between. Looked up from germline, CDR1 is SQVTM and CDR2 is ANQGSEA. The CDR3 protein is CSVVVATDTQYF. The CDR3, as DNA: TGCAGCGTTGTAGTCGCCACTGATACGCAGTATTTT.

Comment on this clone: Other DNA sequences in the sample encode the same CDR3. The chain recombines TRBV28 with TRBJ1-2, with no clear D. V shed 5 bases and J shed 4 bases, with 5 bases lying between them. There are 11 residues in the CDR3. The germline V gene has CDR1 MDHEN and CDR2 SYDVKM. The CDR3 DNA is TGTGCCAGCAGTCAAGGCTATGGCTACACCTTC. Translated: CASSQGYGYTF.

The chain joins TRBV28 to TRBJ1-1; 11 positions agree with TRBD1. The CDR3 runs 16 residues. Germline trimming cut 9 bases from V and 7 bases from J; bases unmatched to any gene: 16. Germline assignment: CDR1 MDHEN and CDR2 SYDVKM. CDR3 residues: CASPPGARDRGGEAFF. DNA of the CDR3: TGTGCCAGTCCTCCAGGAGCCCGGGACAGGGGGGGTGAAGCTTTCTTT.

V and J are TRBV6-5 and TRBJ2-2; TRBD1 matches 9 bases. Germline CDR1 is MNHEY and CDR2 is SVGAGI. The ends lost 6 bases at V and 1 base at J; junction bases unmatched: 3. This CDR3 comprises 15 residues. CDR3 nucleotide sequence: TGTGCCAGCAGCCGACAGGGGGTGAACACCGGGGAGCTGTTTTTT. Its protein is CASSRQGVNTGELFF.

This clone occurred once. The V gene is TRBV12-5, the J gene TRBJ1-1; weak D call: TRBD1 (6 bases). CDR3 length: 15 amino acids. Germline assignment: CDR1 LGHNT and CDR2 FRNRAP. V was trimmed by 1 base and J by 4 bases, leaving 13 bases between them. The CDR3, as DNA: TGTGCTAGTGGTTTGGGAAAGACAGGTGTCACTGAAGCTTTCTTT. It specifies CASGLGKTGVTEAFF.

This chain joins TRBV11-2 and TRBJ2-7; no firm D call. The CDR3 covers 14 residues. The V and J ends lost 5 bases and 4 bases respectively, with 15 bases between them. Germline CDR1 is SGHAT and CDR2 is FQNNGV. The CDR3 is CASSPHGITYEQYF. CDR3 coding DNA: TGTGCCAGCAGCCCCCACGGTATAACTTACGAGCAGTACTTC.

The chain recombines TRBV28 with TRBJ2-7, with a possible D match to TRBD1 (6 bases). Looked up from germline, CDR1 is MDHEN and CDR2 is SYDVKM. The CDR3 consists of 14 residues. V lost 6 bases to trimming and J lost 1 base, with 13 bases between them. CDR3 nucleotides: TGTGCCAGCAGGACGACAGGCCAATCCTACGAGCAGTACTTC. Translating gives CASRTTGQSYEQYF.

The chain uses TRBV27 and TRBJ2-1; D is possibly TRBD1 (7 bases). This CDR3 is built from 15 residues. Germline V lookup: CDR1 MNHEY, CDR2 SMNVEV (reference sequence). The V gene lost 6 bases and the J gene lost 4 bases, with 16 bases spanning the gap. CDR3 in DNA: TGTGCCAGCAGCCCATGGAGGGACAGTTACAATGAGCAGTTCTTC. This sequence encodes CASSPWRDSYNEQFF.

The chain uses TRBV28 and TRBJ2-3; tentative D call: TRBD2 (6 bases). The CDR3 spans 18 residues. Per germline, CDR1 MDHEN and CDR2 SYDVKM. Trimming stripped 2 bases from V and 1 base from J, with 19 bases between. Here the CDR3 reads CASSLPFTMTRGTDTQYF. In DNA form, the CDR3 reads TGTGCCAGCAGTTTACCTTTTACCATGACTAGGGGCACAGATACGCAGTATTTT.

This chain joins TRBV29-1 and TRBJ1-1; 7 bases line up with TRBD1. This CDR3 comprises 11 residues. The J segment lost 7 bases and the V segment lost 4 bases, leaving 3 bases of the junction unmatched. CDR1 is SQVTM, CDR2 ANQGSEA, per germline. The DNA for the CDR3 is TGCAGCGTTGTATACAGGGGTGAAGCTTTCTTT. It translates to CSVVYRGEAFF.